The 8 T cell receptor beta chains in this list originate from one sample, sequenced in a study of OX40 agonist ivuxolimab in advanced cancers. Clones were read by immunoSEQ multiplex PCR, and TCRdb kept only the in-frame ones, dropping some. The data contain about 66,000 clones, 90% to 95% of them singletons. Here the sequenced sample was CD4+ or CD8+ T cells sorted from blood, taken in a trial of the OX40 agonist ivuxolimab. Receptor source: an adult with an advanced solid tumor such as melanoma, head and neck, liver or kidney cancer.

This chain connects TRBV5-4 to TRBJ2-1, with TRBD1 as a possible D gene (5 bases). V was shortened by 0 bases and J by 7 bases, with 14 bases between the two germline ends. The CDR3 contains 15 residues. Germline lookup yields CDR1 SGHNT and CDR2 YYREEE (reference sequence). The CDR3 coding sequence is TGTGCCAGCAGCTTGGAGGTTCGCCAGGGAAATGAGCAGTTCTTC. Translating it yields CASSLEVRQGNEQFF.

This clone occurred once. J is TRBJ2-1 and V is TRBV28; D possibly corresponds to TRBD1 (6 bases). The CDR3 covers 15 residues. Trimming pared 3 bases from V and 0 bases from J, leaving 9 bases between. Germline V gene sequence: CDR1 MDHEN, CDR2 SYDVKM. The CDR3: CASSFGGSSYNEQFF. CDR3 nucleotides: TGTGCCAGCAGTTTTGGGGGCAGCTCCTACAATGAGCAGTTCTTC.

V is TRBV2 and J is TRBJ1-4; TRBD1 agrees at 8 bases. The J segment lost 3 bases and the V segment lost 1 base, leaving 7 bases of the junction unmatched. CDR1 is SNHLY and CDR2 is FYNNEI in the germline V gene. CDR3 length: 17 residues. CDR3 DNA sequence: TGTGCCAGCAGTGAAGGGACAGGGAGTCCGGCTAATGAAAAACTGTTTTTT. It specifies CASSEGTGSPANEKLFF.

The chain couples TRBV30 to TRBJ1-1; possibly TRBD1 for D (6 bases). CDR3 size: 11 residues. Germline CDR1 GTSNPN, CDR2 SVGIG (reference sequence). V gave up 3 bases and J gave up 10 bases, with 12 bases separating them. The CDR3 loop reads CAWRRGGVAFF. CDR3 coding DNA: TGTGCCTGGAGGAGAGGGGGGGTAGCTTTCTTT.

This chain connects TRBV19 to TRBJ2-1; D unresolved. The CDR3 has 12 residues. Per germline, CDR1 LNHDA and CDR2 SQIVND (reference sequence). V dropped 3 bases and J dropped 8 bases, with 8 bases sitting between them. The CDR3 DNA sequence: TGTGCCAGTAGTATCCGGCTAGATGAGCAGTTCTTC. This encodes CASSIRLDEQFF.

The chain employs TRBV9 and TRBJ2-5, with 7 bases aligning to TRBD1. Germline V CDR1 and CDR2: SGDLS, YYNGEE. Trimming removed 4 bases from V and 2 bases from J; junction bases left unmatched: 8. The CDR3 has 15 amino acids. CDR3 coding DNA: TGTGCCAGCAGCCTTGGGACAGCGACGCAAGAGACCCAGTACTTC. It codes for CASSLGTATQETQYF.

The rearrangement uses TRBV5-1 and TRBJ2-1; D is unresolved. CDR3 size: 17 residues. The V gene's germline CDR1 is SGHRS and CDR2 YFSETQ. With 1 base removed from V and 4 bases from J, the gap between germline ends came to 18 bases. This CDR3 is CASSLYGNQSPYNEQFF. CDR3 bases: TGCGCCAGCAGCTTGTATGGGAATCAGTCACCTTACAATGAGCAGTTCTTC.

In DNA form, the CDR3 reads TGCGCCAGCACGACACCTTTGGAATTGAACACTGAAGCTTTCTTT. Its translation is CASTTPLELNTEAFF. The chain has TRBV5-1 and TRBJ1-1; no reliable D call. The CDR3 sequence is 15 residues long. The V gene's germline CDR1 is SGHRS and CDR2 YFSETQ. V was clipped by 6 bases and J by 0 bases, with 15 bases between them.